The 20 T cell receptor beta chains in this list originate from one sample, sequenced in a study of blood T cell repertoires in COVID-19. The assay was immunoSEQ multiplex PCR, and TCRdb's table has in-frame clones only and misses some. The sample records approximately 230,000 clones, approximately 82% being singletons. Input material: PBMCs or T cells enriched from blood (not recorded which). These receptors originate from a man aged 35-49 years who had recovered from COVID-19.

Note on this clone: Other DNA sequences within the sample encode an identical CDR3. The chain employs TRBV28 and TRBJ2-7; 7 nucleotides agree with TRBD1. CDR3 length: 13 residues. J lost 2 bases, V lost 5 bases, and 3 bases had no gene match. Germline V gene data show CDR1 as MDHEN and CDR2 as SYDVKM. CDR3 nucleotides: TGTGCCAGCAGTCTGACAGGGCCCTACGAGCAGTACTTC. Protein sequence: CASSLTGPYEQYF. The whole variable domain, remainder taken from reference TRBV28 and TRBJ2-7, is DVKVTQSSRYLVKRTGEKVFLECVQDMDHENMFWYRQDPGLGLRLIYFSYDVKMKEKGDIPEGYSVSREKKERFSLILESASTNQTSMYLCASSLTGPYEQYFGPGTRLTVT.

The sample holds a few counts of this clone. The CDR3 bases are TGCGCCAGCAGCTTGGCGGTAGCGGGAATCTACGAGCAGTACTTC. This encodes CASSLAVAGIYEQYF. The rearrangement uses TRBV5-1 and TRBJ2-7, with 8 bases that match TRBD2. The CDR3 is made up of 15 amino acids. The germline CDR1 and CDR2 sequences are SGHRS and YFSETQ. V gave up 0 bases and J gave up 3 bases; unmatched junction bases: 5. Together with reference TRBV5-1 and TRBJ2-7, the CDR3 gives the full variable domain: KAGVTQTPRYLIKTRGQQVTLSCSPISGHRSVSWYQQTPGQGLQFLFEYFSETQRNKGNFPGRFSGRQFSNSRSEMNVSTLELGDSALYLCASSLAVAGIYEQYFGPGTRLTVT.

The CDR3 DNA reads as TGCGCCAGCAGCTTACAGGGGAGTAAGGGTGGCTACACCTTC. It is translated as CASSLQGSKGGYTF. The chain employs TRBV5-1 and TRBJ1-2; 7 positions agree with TRBD1. Germline CDR1 and CDR2: SGHRS and YFSETQ. The CDR3 is 14 residues long. The ends lost 2 bases at V and 7 bases at J; junction bases unmatched: 8.

This clone came up once. The chain combines TRBV3-1 (or the pseudogene TRBV3-2) with TRBJ2-1, with D possibly being TRBD2 (7 bases). The germline V gene encodes CDR1 LGHDT and CDR2 YNNKEL (reference sequence). The length of the CDR3 is 16 residues. The germline V and J ends were trimmed by 0 bases and 6 bases, with 15 bases remaining between them. CDR3 nucleotides: TGTGCCAGCAGCCAAGAGCTAGGGGGGGGTCGCAATGAGCAGTTCTTC. This encodes CASSQELGGGRNEQFF.

The V and J genes are TRBV29-1 and TRBJ1-1, with 9 bases that match TRBD1. CDR3 length: 14 amino acids. The V gene end was trimmed by 7 bases and the J gene end by 6 bases; junction bases not matched to a gene: 12. Germline assignment: CDR1 SQVTM and CDR2 ANQGSEA. The CDR3 here is CSAEVTGGAAEAFF. The CDR3 coding sequence is TGCAGCGCCGAAGTAACAGGGGGCGCCGCTGAAGCTTTCTTT.

The chain couples TRBV18 to TRBJ2-6; a weak D match, TRBD2 (6 bases). Deletions cut 3 bases from V and 0 bases from J, with 6 bases between. Germline V gene sequence: CDR1 KGHSH, CDR2 LQKENI. CDR3 size: 15 residues. The CDR3 region is CASSPGSSGANVLTF. The CDR3 nucleotides are TGTGCCAGCTCACCCGGGAGCTCTGGGGCCAACGTCCTGACTTTC.

V usage is TRBV12-5 and J usage is TRBJ1-3; possible D gene TRBD1, 6 bases. Trimming removed 0 bases at V and 0 bases at J, with 9 bases between. CDR1 LGHNT and CDR2 FRNRAP come from the germline V gene. The CDR3 sequence is 16 residues long. CDR3 amino acids: CASGLVLDSSGNTIYF. CDR3 DNA: TGTGCTAGTGGTTTGGTACTGGACAGCTCTGGAAACACCATATATTTT. Together with reference TRBV12-5 and TRBJ1-3, the CDR3 gives the full variable domain: DARVTQTPRHKVTEMGQEVTMRCQPILGHNTVFWYRQTMMQGLELLAYFRNRAPLDDSGMPKDRFSAEMPDATLATLKIQPSEPRDSAVYFCASGLVLDSSGNTIYFGEGSWLTVV.

This clone has a single count. The chain joins TRBV3-1 (or the pseudogene TRBV3-2) to TRBJ1-2; a possible D gene is TRBD1 (5 bases). V dropped 2 bases and J dropped 3 bases, with 13 bases sitting between them. CDR1 and CDR2 from the germline V gene are LGHDT and YNNKEL (reference sequence). The CDR3 totals 15 residues. CDR3 loop: CASSQFSGKDYGYTF. The CDR3 DNA is TGTGCCAGCAGCCAATTCTCAGGGAAGGACTATGGCTACACCTTC.

Remarks on this clone: Distinct nucleotide sequences in the sample also encode this CDR3. The CDR3 reads CASSRQGNTEAFF. The CDR3 bases are TGTGCCAGCTCCCGACAGGGGAACACTGAAGCTTTCTTT. V and J are TRBV2 and TRBJ1-1; TRBD1 agrees at 7 bases. The CDR3 is 13 amino acids. Germline CDR1 reads SNHLY; CDR2 reads FYNNEI. J was trimmed by 1 base and V by 8 bases; bases with no gene match: 4. Supplemented by reference TRBV2 and TRBJ1-1, the full variable domain reads EPEVTQTPSHQVTQMGQEVILRCVPISNHLYFYWYRQILGQKVEFLVSFYNNEISEKSEIFDDQFSVERPDGSNFTLKIRSTKLEDSAMYFCASSRQGNTEAFFGQGTRLTVV.

The rearrangement links TRBV7-3 to TRBJ1-1, with a tentative D call TRBD1 (5 bases). The CDR3 has 14 amino acids. V dropped 5 bases and J dropped 4 bases, with 14 bases sitting between them. Per the germline V gene, CDR1 is SGHTA and CDR2 is FQGTGA. CDR3 loop: CASSRNRKGTEAFF. CDR3 nucleotide sequence: TGTGCCAGCAGCCGAAACAGGAAAGGCACTGAAGCTTTCTTT. The entire variable domain, with the rest obtained from reference TRBV7-3 and TRBJ1-1, is as follows: GAGVSQTPSNKVTEKGKYVELRCDPISGHTALYWYRQSLGQGPEFLIYFQGTGAADDSGLPNDRFFAVRPEGSVSTLKIQRTERGDSAVYLCASSRNRKGTEAFFGQGTRLTVV.

The V call is TRBV5-1, the J call TRBJ2-6; D is unclear. Germline assignment: CDR1 SGHRS and CDR2 YFSETQ. The CDR3 spans 15 residues. Trimming stripped 2 bases from V and 0 bases from J, with 6 bases between. In DNA form, the CDR3 reads TGCGCCAGCAGCTTCCCGAGCTCTGGGGCCAACGTCCTGACTTTC. This sequence encodes CASSFPSSGANVLTF.

This clone appeared once. CDR3 sequence reads: CASGSGLAYEQYF. The CDR3 nucleotides are TGCGCCAGCGGCTCGGGACTAGCCTACGAGCAGTACTTC. The chain combines TRBV10-2 with TRBJ2-7; 8 nucleotides match TRBD2. The CDR3 loop spans 13 amino acids. In germline, CDR1 is WSHSY, CDR2 SAAADI. Germline trimming cut 8 bases from V and 2 bases from J; bases unmatched to any gene: 5.

This sequence joins TRBV28 and TRBJ1-5, with 7 positions matching TRBD1. From germline, CDR1 is MDHEN and CDR2 SYDVKM. The CDR3 runs 15 residues. V trimming: 7 bases; J trimming: 0 bases; junction bases outside the gene matches: 6. The CDR3 DNA follows: TGTGCCAGCACCGTGACAGGGATTAGCAATCAGCCCCAGCATTTT. It translates to CASTVTGISNQPQHF.

The chain uses TRBV5-6 and TRBJ1-6; no clear D. The CDR3 runs 15 residues. V was shortened by 0 bases and J by 0 bases, with 4 bases between the two germline ends. Germline assignment: CDR1 SGHDT and CDR2 YYEEEE. The CDR3 reads CASSLVSSYNSPLHF. In nucleotides, the CDR3 is TGTGCCAGCAGCTTGGTCAGCTCCTATAATTCACCCCTCCACTTT.

The chain joins TRBV7-8 to TRBJ2-7; TRBD2 aligns across 8 bases. Germline V gene sequence: CDR1 SGHVS, CDR2 FQNEAQ. CDR3 length: 16 residues. V lost 7 bases to trimming and J lost 3 bases; unmatched junction nucleotides: 14. The CDR3 region has the DNA TGTGCCAGCATCAATGAGGCGGGGGGCTTTGGCTACGAGCAGTACTTC. Its translation: CASINEAGGFGYEQYF.

The chain couples TRBV4-3 to TRBJ2-3, with a possible D match to TRBD2 (7 bases). CDR1 LGHNA and CDR2 YSLEER come from the germline V gene. This CDR3 is built from 15 residues. Trimming stripped 0 bases from V and 4 bases from J, with 11 bases between. The CDR3 reads CASSQEGGPPDTQYF. In nucleotides, the CDR3 is TGCGCCAGCAGCCAAGAGGGGGGGCCCCCAGATACGCAGTATTTT.

V is TRBV11-3 and J is TRBJ1-1, with TRBD1 matching over 9 bases. The CDR3 sequence is 13 residues long. The V segment lost 4 bases and the J segment 6 bases; nucleotides outside the gene matches: 3. CDR1 is SGHNT, CDR2 YENEEA, per germline. DNA of the CDR3: TGTGCCAGCAGCTATACAGGGGGCTCTGAAGCTTTCTTT. Its protein product is CASSYTGGSEAFF. Complete variable domain (other parts from reference TRBV11-3 and TRBJ1-1): EAGVVQSPRYKIIEKKQPVAFWCNPISGHNTLYWYLQNLGQGPELLIRYENEEAVDDSQLPKDRFSAERLKGVDSTLKIQPAELGDSAVYLCASSYTGGSEAFFGQGTRLTVV.

J is TRBJ1-1 and V is TRBV3-1 (or the pseudogene TRBV3-2), with a tentative D call TRBD1 (5 bases). This CDR3 is built from 16 residues. V was trimmed by 1 base and J by 4 bases, leaving 16 bases between them. Germline CDR1 reads LGHDT; CDR2 reads YNNKEL (reference sequence). The DNA for the CDR3 is TGTGCCAGCAGCCAAGGAGTAGGGCAGGGTGGCACTGAAGCTTTCTTT. This encodes CASSQGVGQGGTEAFF.

The chain links TRBV7-3 to TRBJ2-2; D may be TRBD2 (6 bases). The CDR3 length is 13 residues. Between the trimmed V and J ends, which lost 5 bases and 8 bases, there was a span of 12 bases. Germline CDR1 is SGHTA and CDR2 is FQGTGA. CDR3 residues: CASSRARGGELFF. CDR3 nucleotide sequence: TGTGCCAGCAGCCGCGCGCGGGGTGGGGAGCTGTTTTTT.

The chain joins TRBV5-1 to TRBJ2-5, with D hard to call. CDR3 length: 12 residues. V lost 2 bases and J 1 base, leaving 3 bases between the germline ends. CDR1 and CDR2 from the germline V gene are SGHRS and YFSETQ. CDR3 DNA sequence: TGCGCCAGCAGCTTAGCCCAAGAGACCCAGTACTTC. It specifies CASSLAQETQYF.